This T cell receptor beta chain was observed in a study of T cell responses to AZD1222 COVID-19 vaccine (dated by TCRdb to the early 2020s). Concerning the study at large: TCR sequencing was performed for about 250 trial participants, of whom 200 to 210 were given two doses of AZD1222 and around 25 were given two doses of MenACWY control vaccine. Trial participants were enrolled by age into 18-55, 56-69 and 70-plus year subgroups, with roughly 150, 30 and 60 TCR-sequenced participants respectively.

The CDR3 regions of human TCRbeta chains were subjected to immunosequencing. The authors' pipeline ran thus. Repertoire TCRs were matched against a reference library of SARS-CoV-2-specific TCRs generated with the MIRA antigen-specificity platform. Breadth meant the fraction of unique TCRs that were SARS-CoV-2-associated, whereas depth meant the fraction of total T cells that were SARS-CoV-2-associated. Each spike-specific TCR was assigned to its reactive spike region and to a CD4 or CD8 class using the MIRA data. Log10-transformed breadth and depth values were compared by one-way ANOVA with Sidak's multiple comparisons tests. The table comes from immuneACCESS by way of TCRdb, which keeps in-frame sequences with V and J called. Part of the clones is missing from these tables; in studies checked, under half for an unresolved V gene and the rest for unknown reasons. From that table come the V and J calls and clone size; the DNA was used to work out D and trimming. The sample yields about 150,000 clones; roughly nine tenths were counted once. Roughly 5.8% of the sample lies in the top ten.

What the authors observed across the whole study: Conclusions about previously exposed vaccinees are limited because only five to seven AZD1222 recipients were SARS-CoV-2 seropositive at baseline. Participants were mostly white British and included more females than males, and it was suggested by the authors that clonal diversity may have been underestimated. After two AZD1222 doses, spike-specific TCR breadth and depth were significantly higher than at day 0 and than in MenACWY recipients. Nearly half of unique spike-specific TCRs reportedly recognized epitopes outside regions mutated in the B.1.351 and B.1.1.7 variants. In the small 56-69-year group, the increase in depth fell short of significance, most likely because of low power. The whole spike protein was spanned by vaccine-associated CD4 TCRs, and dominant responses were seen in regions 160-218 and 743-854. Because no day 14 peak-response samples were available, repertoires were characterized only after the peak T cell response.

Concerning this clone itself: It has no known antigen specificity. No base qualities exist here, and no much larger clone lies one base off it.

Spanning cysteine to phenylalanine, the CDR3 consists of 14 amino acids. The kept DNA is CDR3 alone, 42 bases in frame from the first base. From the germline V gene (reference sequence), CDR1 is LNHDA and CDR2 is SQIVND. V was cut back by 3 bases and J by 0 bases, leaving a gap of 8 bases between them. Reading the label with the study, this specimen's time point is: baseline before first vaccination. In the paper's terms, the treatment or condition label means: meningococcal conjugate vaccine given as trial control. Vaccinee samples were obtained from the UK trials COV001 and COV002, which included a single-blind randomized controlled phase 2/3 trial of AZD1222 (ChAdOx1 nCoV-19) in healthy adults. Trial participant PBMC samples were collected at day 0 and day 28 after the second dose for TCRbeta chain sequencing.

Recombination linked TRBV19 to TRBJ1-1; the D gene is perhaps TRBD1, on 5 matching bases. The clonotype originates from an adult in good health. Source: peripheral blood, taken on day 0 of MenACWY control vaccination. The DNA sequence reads TGTGCCAGTAGTATTCAGGGTTTGAACACTGAAGCTTTCTTT. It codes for CASSIQGLNTEAFF.